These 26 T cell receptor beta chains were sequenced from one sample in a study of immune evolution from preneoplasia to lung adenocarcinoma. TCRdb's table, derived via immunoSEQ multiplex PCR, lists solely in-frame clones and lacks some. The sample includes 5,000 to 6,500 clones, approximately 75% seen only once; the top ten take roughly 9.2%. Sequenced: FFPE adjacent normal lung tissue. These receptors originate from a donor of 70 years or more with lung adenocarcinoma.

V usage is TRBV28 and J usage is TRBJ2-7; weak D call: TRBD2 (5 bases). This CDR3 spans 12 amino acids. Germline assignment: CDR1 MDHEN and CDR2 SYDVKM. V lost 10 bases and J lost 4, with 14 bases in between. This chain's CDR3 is CATVSRVYEQYF. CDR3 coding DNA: TGTGCCACCGTATCGAGGGTATACGAGCAGTACTTC.

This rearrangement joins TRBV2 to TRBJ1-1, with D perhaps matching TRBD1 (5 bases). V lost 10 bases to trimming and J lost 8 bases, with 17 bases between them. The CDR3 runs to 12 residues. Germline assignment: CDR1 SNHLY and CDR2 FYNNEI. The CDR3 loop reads CATLKRQGEAFF. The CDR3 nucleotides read TGTGCCACCCTGAAGAGGCAGGGCGAAGCTTTCTTT.

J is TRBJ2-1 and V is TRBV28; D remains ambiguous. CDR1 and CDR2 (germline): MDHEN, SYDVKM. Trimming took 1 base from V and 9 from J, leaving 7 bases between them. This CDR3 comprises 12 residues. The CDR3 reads CASSLSRREQFF. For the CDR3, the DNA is TGTGCCAGCAGTTTATCTAGACGTGAGCAGTTCTTC.

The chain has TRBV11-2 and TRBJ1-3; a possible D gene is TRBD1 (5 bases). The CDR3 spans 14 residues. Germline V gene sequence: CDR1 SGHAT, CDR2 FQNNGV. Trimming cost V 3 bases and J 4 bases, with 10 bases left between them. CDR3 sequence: CASSLGPLGNTIYF. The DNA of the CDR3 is TGTGCCAGCAGCTTGGGGCCCCTCGGAAACACCATATATTTT. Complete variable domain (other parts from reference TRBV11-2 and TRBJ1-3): EAGVAQSPRYKIIEKRQSVAFWCNPISGHATLYWYQQILGQGPKLLIQFQNNGVVDDSQLPKDRFSAERLKGVDSTLKIQPAKLEDSAVYLCASSLGPLGNTIYFGEGSWLTVV.

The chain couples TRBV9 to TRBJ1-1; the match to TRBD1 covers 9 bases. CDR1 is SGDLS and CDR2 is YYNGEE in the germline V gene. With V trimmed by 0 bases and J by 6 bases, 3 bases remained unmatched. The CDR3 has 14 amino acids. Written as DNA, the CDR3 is TGTGCCAGCAGCGTAGGGGGACAGGGTTCTGAAGCTTTCTTT. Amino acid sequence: CASSVGGQGSEAFF.

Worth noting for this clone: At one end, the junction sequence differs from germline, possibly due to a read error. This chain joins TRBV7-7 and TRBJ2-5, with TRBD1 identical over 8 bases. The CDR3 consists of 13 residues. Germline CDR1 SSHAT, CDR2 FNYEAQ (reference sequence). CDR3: CASSGQGEETQYF. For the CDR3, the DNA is TGTGCTAGCAGCGGACAGGGAGAAGAGACCCAGTACTTC.

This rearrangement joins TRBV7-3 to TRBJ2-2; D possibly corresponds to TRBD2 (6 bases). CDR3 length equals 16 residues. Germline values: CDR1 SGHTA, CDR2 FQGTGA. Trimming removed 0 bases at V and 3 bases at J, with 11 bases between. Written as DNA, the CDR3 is TGTGCCAGCAGCTTAACGGGCGGGACCTACACCGGGGAGCTGTTTTTT. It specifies CASSLTGGTYTGELFF. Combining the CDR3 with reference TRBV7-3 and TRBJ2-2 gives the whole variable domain GAGVSQTPSNKVTEKGKYVELRCDPISGHTALYWYRQSLGQGPEFLIYFQGTGAADDSGLPNDRFFAVRPEGSVSTLKIQRTERGDSAVYLCASSLTGGTYTGELFFGEGSRLTVL.

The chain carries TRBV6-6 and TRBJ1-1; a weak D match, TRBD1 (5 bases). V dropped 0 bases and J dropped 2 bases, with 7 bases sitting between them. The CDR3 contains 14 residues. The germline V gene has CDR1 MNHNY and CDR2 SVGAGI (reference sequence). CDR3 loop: CASSYSQDNTEAFF. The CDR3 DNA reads TGTGCCAGCAGTTACTCACAGGATAACACTGAAGCTTTCTTT.

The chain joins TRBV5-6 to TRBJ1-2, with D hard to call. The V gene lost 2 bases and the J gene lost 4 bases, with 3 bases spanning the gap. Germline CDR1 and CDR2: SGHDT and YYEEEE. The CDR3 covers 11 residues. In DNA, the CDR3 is TGTGCCAGCAGCTTAGGCTATGGCTACACCTTC. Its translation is CASSLGYGYTF.

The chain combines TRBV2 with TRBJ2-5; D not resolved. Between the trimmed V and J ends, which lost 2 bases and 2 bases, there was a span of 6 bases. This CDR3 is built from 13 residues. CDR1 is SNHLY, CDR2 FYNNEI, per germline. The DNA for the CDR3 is TGTGCCAGCAGTGAAAGTGTACAAGAGACCCAGTACTTC. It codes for CASSESVQETQYF.

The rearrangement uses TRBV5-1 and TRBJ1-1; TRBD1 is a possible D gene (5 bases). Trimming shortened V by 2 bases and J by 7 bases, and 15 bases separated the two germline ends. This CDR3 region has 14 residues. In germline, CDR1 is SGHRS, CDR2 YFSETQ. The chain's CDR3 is CASSFRELSGEAFF. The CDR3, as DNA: TGCGCCAGCAGCTTCAGGGAATTGAGTGGTGAAGCTTTCTTT.

Here the CDR3 reads CASSGASGRTYNEQFF. CDR3 DNA: TGTGCCAGTAGTGGGGCGAGCGGGAGGACCTACAATGAGCAGTTCTTC. This chain joins TRBV19 and TRBJ2-1; 9 bases align to TRBD2. Per the germline V gene, CDR1 is LNHDA and CDR2 is SQIVND (reference sequence). This CDR3 contains 16 residues. V gave up 5 bases and J gave up 2 bases; unmatched junction bases: 7.

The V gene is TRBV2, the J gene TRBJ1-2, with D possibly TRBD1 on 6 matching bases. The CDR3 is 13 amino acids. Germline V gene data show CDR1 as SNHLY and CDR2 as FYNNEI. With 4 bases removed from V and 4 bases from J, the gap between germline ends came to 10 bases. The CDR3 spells CASSARQVYGYTF. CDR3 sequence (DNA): TGTGCCAGCAGTGCTCGACAGGTCTATGGCTACACCTTC.

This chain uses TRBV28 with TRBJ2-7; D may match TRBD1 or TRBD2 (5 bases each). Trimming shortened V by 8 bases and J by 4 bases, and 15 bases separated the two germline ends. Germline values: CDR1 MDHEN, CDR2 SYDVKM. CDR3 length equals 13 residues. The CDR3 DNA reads TGTGCCAGCCAATTGGTTGGGGGTTACGAGCAGTACTTC. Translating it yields CASQLVGGYEQYF.

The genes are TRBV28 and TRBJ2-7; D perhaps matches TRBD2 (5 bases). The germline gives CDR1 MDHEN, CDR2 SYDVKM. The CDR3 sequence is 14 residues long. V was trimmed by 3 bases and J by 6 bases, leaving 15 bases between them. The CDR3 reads CASSLVEVQSEQYF. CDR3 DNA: TGTGCCAGCAGTTTGGTGGAGGTTCAATCCGAGCAGTACTTC.

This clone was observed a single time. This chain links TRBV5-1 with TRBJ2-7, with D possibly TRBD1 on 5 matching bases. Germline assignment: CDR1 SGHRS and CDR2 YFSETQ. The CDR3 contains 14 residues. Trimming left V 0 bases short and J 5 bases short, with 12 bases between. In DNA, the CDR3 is TGCGCCAGCAGCTTGGAACCAGGGAAGAACGAGCAGTACTTC. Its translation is CASSLEPGKNEQYF.

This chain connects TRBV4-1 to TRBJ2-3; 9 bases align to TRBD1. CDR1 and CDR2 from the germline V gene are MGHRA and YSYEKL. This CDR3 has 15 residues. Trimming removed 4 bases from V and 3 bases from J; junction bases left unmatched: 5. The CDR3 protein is CASSLTGQGTDTQYF. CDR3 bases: TGCGCCAGCAGCCTCACCGGACAGGGGACAGATACGCAGTATTTT.

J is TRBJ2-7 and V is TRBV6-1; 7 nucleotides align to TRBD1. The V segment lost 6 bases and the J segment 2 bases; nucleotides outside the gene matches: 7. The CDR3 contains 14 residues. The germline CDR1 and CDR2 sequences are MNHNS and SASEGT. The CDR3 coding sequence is TGTGCCAGCAGGTATCAGGGGGAAGCCTACGAGCAGTACTTC. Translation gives CASRYQGEAYEQYF.

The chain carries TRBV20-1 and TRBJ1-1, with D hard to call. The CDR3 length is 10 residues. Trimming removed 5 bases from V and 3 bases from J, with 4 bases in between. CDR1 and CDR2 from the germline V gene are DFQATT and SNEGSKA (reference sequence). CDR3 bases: TGCAGTGCTGGGTACACTGAAGCTTTCTTT. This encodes CSAGYTEAFF.

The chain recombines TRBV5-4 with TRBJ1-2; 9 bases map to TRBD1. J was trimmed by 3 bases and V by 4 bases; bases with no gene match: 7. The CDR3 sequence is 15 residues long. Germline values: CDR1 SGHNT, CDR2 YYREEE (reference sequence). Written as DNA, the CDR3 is TGTGCCAGCAGCCCTGGACAGGGGTATGACTATGGCTACACCTTC. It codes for CASSPGQGYDYGYTF.

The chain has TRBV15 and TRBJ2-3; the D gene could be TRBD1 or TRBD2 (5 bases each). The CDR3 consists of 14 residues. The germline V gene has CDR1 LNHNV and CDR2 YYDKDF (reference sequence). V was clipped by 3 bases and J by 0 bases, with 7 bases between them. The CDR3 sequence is CATSSRDSTDTQYF. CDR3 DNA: TGTGCCACCAGCAGCCGGGACAGCACAGATACGCAGTATTTT.

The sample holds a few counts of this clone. CDR3 sequence (DNA): TGTGCCACCAGCAGAGGAACAGGGTTCGGGGAGACCCAGTACTTC. Protein sequence: CATSRGTGFGETQYF. The genes are TRBV15 and TRBJ2-5, with D perhaps TRBD1 (6 bases). Germline V gives CDR1 LNHNV, CDR2 YYDKDF (reference sequence). Between the trimmed V and J ends, which lost 1 base and 5 bases, there was a span of 14 bases. CDR3 length: 15 residues.

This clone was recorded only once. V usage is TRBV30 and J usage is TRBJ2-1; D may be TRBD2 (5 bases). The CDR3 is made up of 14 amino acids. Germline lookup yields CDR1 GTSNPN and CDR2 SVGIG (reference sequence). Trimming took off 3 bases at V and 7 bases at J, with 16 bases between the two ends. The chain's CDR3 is CAWSGSRRWNEQFF. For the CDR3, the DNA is TGTGCCTGGAGCGGGTCTAGGAGGTGGAATGAGCAGTTCTTC.

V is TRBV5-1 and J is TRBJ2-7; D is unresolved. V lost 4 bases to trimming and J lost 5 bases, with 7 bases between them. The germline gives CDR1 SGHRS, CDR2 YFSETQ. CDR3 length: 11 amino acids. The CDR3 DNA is TGCGCCAGCAGCGCTGAGGACGAGCAGTACTTC. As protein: CASSAEDEQYF.

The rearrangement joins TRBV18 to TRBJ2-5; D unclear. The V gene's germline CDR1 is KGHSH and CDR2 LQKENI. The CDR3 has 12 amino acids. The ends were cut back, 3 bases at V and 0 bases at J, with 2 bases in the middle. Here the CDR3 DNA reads TGTGCCAGCTCACCGAACCAAGAGACCCAGTACTTC. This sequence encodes CASSPNQETQYF.

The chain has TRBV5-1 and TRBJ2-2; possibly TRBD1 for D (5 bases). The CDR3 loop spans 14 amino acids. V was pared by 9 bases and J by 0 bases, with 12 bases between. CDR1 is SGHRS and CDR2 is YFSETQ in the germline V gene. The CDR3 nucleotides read TGCGCCACTCAGGCGGACACGAACACCGGGGAGCTGTTTTTT. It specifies CATQADTNTGELFF.